These 13 T cell receptor delta chains share one sample of origin, sequenced in a study of delta chains in infants with herpesvirus infections. PBMC RNA was reverse transcribed using gamma-chain- and delta-chain-specific primers. TCRdb applied CATT to the RT-PCR reads for clone calling. The sample contains about 350 delta-chain clones, approximately 72% of which appear only once. The sequencing used peripheral blood, collected at time point 3 of longitudinal follow-up. These receptors were collected from a human donor who was a Ugandan infant, either HIV-exposed or HIV-unexposed (not recorded which).

To note about this clone: Only one base separates this from a far larger clonotype, so it likely reflects a read error. The chain recombines TRDV1 with TRDJ1, with 13 bases aligning to TRDD3. The CDR3 totals 24 residues. Germline V gene sequence: CDR1 TSWWSYY, CDR2 QGS. The CDR3 DNA is TGTGCTCTTGGGACCCGGGCCTTCAGAGTGCCCTTACTGGGGGATACGCGAGACACCGATAAACCCATCTTT. This codes for CALGTRAFRVPLLGDTRDTDKPIF.

On this clone itself: A read error likely explains why the TCRdb protein, taken from a much larger clone, differs from this DNA's translation at residue 5; the protein shown is translated from the DNA. This chain joins TRDV1 and TRDJ1; possibly TRDD3 for D (6 bases). The CDR3 sequence is 20 residues long. V was clipped by 4 bases and J by 1 base, with 28 bases between them. Per germline, CDR1 TSWWSYY and CDR2 QGS. The CDR3 sequence is CALGGISFGRGSHLTDKLIF. The CDR3 DNA reads TGTGCTCTTGGGGGAATATCTTTTGGACGGGGATCGCACCTCACCGATAAACTCATCTTT.

The table lists this clone with a few counts. One base separates it from a far larger clone, so it is likely a read error. The chain couples TRDV2 to TRDJ1; TRDD3 matches at 13 bases. Per the germline V gene, CDR1 is GEAIGNYY and CDR2 is EKD. J lost 3 bases, V lost 3 bases, and 9 bases had no gene match. This CDR3 is built from 17 residues. CDR3 coding DNA: TGTGCCTGTGACCCCCGTACTGGGGGATACGGGTCCGATAAACTCATCTTT. Amino acid sequence: CACDPRTGGYGSDKLIF.

On this clone itself: This DNA's translation differs at residue 13 from TCRdb's protein, which comes from a much larger clone; a read error is likely, and the protein shown is translated from the DNA. This chain connects TRDV3 to TRDJ1; 12 bases fit TRDD3. The CDR3 is 15 amino acids. Germline V gene sequence: CDR1 TVYSNPD, CDR2 GDNSRS (reference sequence). CDR3 coding DNA: TGTGCCTCCGATTACTGGGGGATACAAACCGATAAACGCATCTTT. Residues: CASDYWGIQTDKRIF.

Remarks on this clone: Translating this DNA gives a protein that differs at residue 4 from the TCRdb one, which belongs to a much larger clone; a read error is likely, and the protein shown is this translation. The gene calls are TRDV1 and TRDJ1; maybe TRDD3 (6 bases). The length of the CDR3 is 15 residues. In germline, CDR1 is TSWWSYY, CDR2 QGS. Trimming removed 5 bases from V and 0 bases from J, with 13 bases in between. In DNA form, the CDR3 reads TGTGCTCTTGGGCCCAAGGGGGACAACACCGATAAACTCATCTTT. It codes for CALGPKGDNTDKLIF.

This clone is hyperexpanded within its sample. Other nucleotide sequences in the sample specify the same CDR3. The chain couples TRDV1 to TRDJ3; 8 nucleotides agree with TRDD3. Germline trimming cut 4 bases from V and 3 bases from J; bases unmatched to any gene: 14. CDR3 length: 20 amino acids. Germline V gene lookup returns CDR1 TSWWSYY and CDR2 QGS. The CDR3 coding sequence is TGTGCTCTTGGGGGTCCACTATTTTCTGGGGGAAACTGGGACACCCGACAGATGTTTTTC. Translating it yields CALGGPLFSGGNWDTRQMFF.

About this clone itself: It may be a read error: a sequence one base away is much more abundant. Other DNA sequences from this sample encode an identical CDR3 as well. This chain links TRDV1 with TRDJ1, with D maybe TRDD3 (9 bases). V was cut by 1 base and J by 1 base, with 43 bases left in between. The CDR3 spans 26 residues. CDR1 and CDR2 from the germline V gene are TSWWSYY and QGS. The CDR3 DNA follows: TGTGCTCTTGGGGAACCCTCTTGGCCTTCCTATCCAGTGGCGGTACTGGGGGACAAGGGCACCGATAAACTCATCTTT. It specifies CALGEPSWPSYPVAVLGDKGTDKLIF.

As to this clone: It differs at one base from a far larger clone, so likely a read error. Distinct nucleotide sequences in the sample also encode this CDR3. The gene calls are TRDV1 and TRDJ1; D is perhaps TRDD3 (6 bases). Deletions cut 3 bases from V and 1 base from J, with 27 bases between. Germline V lookup: CDR1 TSWWSYY, CDR2 QGS. The length of the CDR3 is 20 residues. The CDR3 loop is CALGDQSSPRGGGPTDKLIF. The CDR3, as DNA: TGTGCTCTTGGGGACCAATCTTCCCCCAGGGGTGGGGGTCCCACCGATAAACTCATCTTT.

On this clone: This is likely an artifact of a read error, given a far larger clone one base away. V and J are TRDV1 and TRDJ1, with 8 bases aligning to TRDD3. The junction had 21 bases not matched to a gene; V was cut back by 3 bases and J by 0 bases. Per germline, CDR1 TSWWSYY and CDR2 QGS. The length of the CDR3 is 21 residues. CDR3 in DNA: TGTGCTCTTGGGGACCCGGACCCTACGGGTTGCTGGGGGACGTACACCGATAAACTCATCTTT. Protein sequence: CALGDPDPTGCWGTYTDKLIF.

This clone turned up a few times. It differs at one base from a far larger clone, so likely a read error. The sample contains more than one DNA sequence encoding this CDR3. The rearrangement uses TRDV2 and TRDJ1; 13 positions agree with TRDD3. The V segment lost 3 bases and the J segment 1 base; nucleotides outside the gene matches: 7. The CDR3 length is 17 residues. Germline V gene sequence: CDR1 GEAIGNYY, CDR2 EKD. The CDR3 sequence: CACDPRTGGYATDKLIF. The CDR3 coding sequence is TGTGCCTGTGACCCACGTACTGGGGGATACGCCACCGATAAACTCATCTTT.

Worth noting for this clone: The amino acid sequence in TCRdb belongs to a much larger clone and departs from this DNA's translation at residue 12, likely a sequencing read error; the sequence shown is translated from the DNA. The chain uses TRDV1 and TRDJ1, with D possibly being TRDD3 (5 bases). V was pared by 2 bases and J by 1 base, with 26 bases between. This CDR3 has 20 amino acids. Germline assignment: CDR1 TSWWSYY and CDR2 QGS. CDR3 sequence reads: CALGEISFGRGPHLTDKLIF. DNA of the CDR3: TGTGCTCTTGGGGAAATATCTTTTGGACGGGGACCGCACCTCACCGATAAACTCATCTTT.

Comment on this clone: The TCRdb protein, from a much larger clone, departs from this DNA's translation at residue 11, likely by read error; the protein shown derives from the DNA. V is TRDV2 and J is TRDJ1; 12 nucleotides agree with TRDD3. From germline, CDR1 is GEAIGNYY and CDR2 EKD. After removal of 3 bases from V and 1 base from J, the junction contained 8 bases not matched to a gene. The CDR3 spans 17 residues. The CDR3 here is CACDPRTGGYTTDKLIF. CDR3 bases: TGTGCCTGTGACCCCCGTACTGGGGGATACACCACCGATAAACTCATCTTT.

Within the sample, this clone is large. The sample holds other DNA sequences that translate to the same CDR3. The CDR3 sequence: CALGEPSWPSYPVAVLGDKGTDKLIF. Written as DNA, the CDR3 is TGTGCTCTTGGGGAACCCTCTTGGCCTTCCTATCCGGTGGCGGTACTGGGGGACAAGGGCACCGATAAACTCATCTTT. The chain links TRDV1 to TRDJ1; tentative D call: TRDD3 (9 bases). Trimming left V 1 base short and J 1 base short, with 43 bases between. This CDR3 has 26 residues. The V gene's germline CDR1 is TSWWSYY and CDR2 QGS.